The present T cell receptor (beta chain) was sequenced within a study of blood T cell repertoires in COVID-19. At the level of the study: From the United States, Italy and Spain came samples of acute and convalescent COVID-19. Nucleic acid was either cDNA or gDNA, and it came from T cells, B-cell-depleted T cells, or PBMCs.

Per the authors' pipeline: The assay estimated nucleated cells by amplifying reference gene primers. The assay was immunoSEQ multiplex PCR, and TCRdb's table has in-frame clones only and misses some. The V and J calls and clone size come from that table; D and trimming were worked out from the DNA. The sample consists of about 140,000 clones, about 87% of them appearing once. Sequenced sample: peripheral blood. The source of this sequence is a woman over 75 with acute or convalescent COVID-19.

CDR3 amino acids: CASLHSRDRMNTEAFF. For the CDR3, the DNA is TGTGCCAGCCTCCATTCCCGGGACAGGATGAACACTGAAGCTTTCTTT. V is TRBV2 and J is TRBJ1-1; 8 positions match TRBD1. The junction had 11 bases not matched to a gene; V was cut back by 8 bases and J by 0 bases. The CDR3 is made up of 16 amino acids. Germline CDR1 reads SNHLY; CDR2 reads FYNNEI.